This TCR beta chain was retrieved from a study of CD8 T cells in ankylosing spondylitis. Using quantitative 5'-RACE with molecular barcodes, the authors made TCR beta libraries. TCRdb redid the calling of the 5' RACE reads with MiXCR, one entry per CDR3 protein. The sample has 50,000 to 60,000 distinct CDR3 sequences, around 7.4% seen once. This CDR3 is 15 amino acids long. Germline V gene sequence: CDR1 SGHRS, CDR2 YFSETQ. About this clonotype itself: Its antigen remains unknown. This clone may be a read error of a much larger clone one base away.

Study conclusions and caveats: Characteristic of ankylosing spondylitis blood, it appeared, was a TCR beta motif comprising about 8 highly homologous variants. Reports say disease-linked clones showed up significantly more in matched ankylosing spondylitis synovial fluid.

The sequence was collected from a female donor with ankylosing spondylitis or in good health (not recorded which). The sequenced sample consisted of blood, either unsorted or a sorted T cell fraction (not recorded which). The rearrangement uses TRBV5-1 and TRBJ1-4; unclear D gene. The CDR3, as DNA: TGCGTCAGCAGCTGGGGTCTTGACGGGAATGAAAAACTGTTTTTT. It encodes CVSSWGLDGNEKLFF. The whole variable domain, filled in from reference TRBV5-1 and TRBJ1-4, reads KAGVTQTPRYLIKTRGQQVTLSCSPISGHRSVSWYQQTPGQGLQFLFEYFSETQRNKGNFPGRFSGRQFSNSRSEMNVSTLELGDSALYLCVSSWGLDGNEKLFFGSGTQLSVL.